This is a list of T cell receptor beta chains from one sample in a study of cytomegalovirus exposure and HLA in healthy donors. Assay: immunoSEQ multiplex PCR; the TCRdb copy retains only in-frame clones and omits some. The sample consists of roughly 180,000 clones, roughly 88% of them appearing once. The sequenced material came from PBMCs. The receptor set was obtained from a girl aged 2 to 9 in good health and CMV-seropositive. Each CDR3 is given with its conserved first and last residue. The D gene is left open where the match is weak. Only part of the rows carry a size: once, few, many, or a class if the clone is expanded.

v_call	d_call	j_call	clone_size	cdr3_nt	cdr3_aa
TRBV4-1	TRBD1	TRBJ1-1	NA	TGCGCCAGCAGAGAGGACAGGGCACTATTGGGGGCTGAAGCTTTCTTT	CASREDRALLGAEAFF
TRBV30	NA	TRBJ1-1	NA	TGTGCCTGGAGTGTACTGCGGACTGCGAACACTGAAGCTTTCTTT	CAWSVLRTANTEAFF
TRBV5-1	TRBD2	TRBJ2-2	NA	TGCGCCAGCAGCTTGGGAGCGGGAACCGGGGAGCTGTTTTTT	CASSLGAGTGELFF
TRBV4-1	NA	TRBJ1-3	NA	TGCGCCAGCAGCCAAGAGGGGGAGGGCTCTGGAAACACCATATATTTT	CASSQEGEGSGNTIYF
TRBV7-8	TRBD2	TRBJ2-7	NA	TGTGCCAGCAGCTTAGAAGGGCGGGAGTTTCGTTACGAGCAGTACTTC	CASSLEGREFRYEQYF
TRBV7-9	NA	TRBJ1-1	NA	TGTGCCAGCAGCTTGGTCAGGAACCTGAACACTGAAGCTTTCTTT	CASSLVRNLNTEAFF
TRBV6-4	NA	TRBJ1-3	NA	TGTGCCAGCAGTGACTCGATTCGGGTCTGCGGAAACACCATATATTTT	CASSDSIRVCGNTIYF
TRBV30	TRBD2	TRBJ2-2	once	TGTGCCTGGACCCCTGGCGGGAGTAGGTACACCGGGGAGCTGTTTTTT	CAWTPGGSRYTGELFF
TRBV19	TRBD1	TRBJ2-2	NA	TGTGCAAGTTCGACAGGGATGAACACCGGGGAGCTGTTTTTT	CASSTGMNTGELFF
TRBV6-6	NA	TRBJ2-2	few	TGTGCCAGCAGTTACTCGCCGCGCACCGGGGAGCTGTTTTTT	CASSYSPRTGELFF
TRBV28	TRBD2	TRBJ2-1	NA	TGTGCCAGCAGTTTGTCTAGCGGGAGGGCAGGGGAGCAGTTCTTC	CASSLSSGRAGEQFF
TRBV5-1	NA	TRBJ1-2	NA	TGCGCCAGCAGCTTATCGGCCTATCTTCAGGGAAATGGCTACACCTTC	CASSLSAYLQGNGYTF
TRBV6-6	TRBD1	TRBJ1-1	NA	TGTGCCAGCAGTCATGACAGGGTACGCTTCTTT	CASSHDRVRFF
TRBV28	NA	TRBJ1-2	NA	TGTGCCAGCAGTTTCCCGGGGGAAGGTGGCTACACCTTC	CASSFPGEGGYTF
TRBV5-1	TRBD2	TRBJ2-3	few	TGCGCCAGCAGCCCAGGACTAGCGGGAGTAGGGACAGATACGCAGTATTTT	CASSPGLAGVGTDTQYF
TRBV6-1	NA	TRBJ1-3	few	TGTGCCAGCAGTGTTTTAGGGGGTATTGTAGATTTT	CASSVLGGIVDF
TRBV2	TRBD1	TRBJ2-7	NA	TGTGCCACCGCTCCCCGAACAGGGGGCTATCGGCCCATGATCTACGAGCAGTACTTC	CATAPRTGGYRPMIYEQYF
TRBV10-2	NA	TRBJ2-1	NA	TGCGCCAGCAGTGGCGGGATTCCGCCCATTTACAATGAGCAGTTCTTC	CASSGGIPPIYNEQFF
TRBV29-1	NA	TRBJ2-1	NA	TGCAGCGTTGAAGAACCCTGGTACGAGGGAGGGGGATACAATGAGCAGTTCTTC	CSVEEPWYEGGGYNEQFF
TRBV11-3	NA	TRBJ2-1	once	TGTGCCAGCAGCTTAGGTCCGCGGGGTCGGCAGTTCTTC	CASSLGPRGRQFF
TRBV18	TRBD1	TRBJ1-5	NA	TGTGCCAGCTCACCTTTGGGACAGGCGCTGAGGCCCCAGCATTTT	CASSPLGQALRPQHF
TRBV5-5	NA	TRBJ1-1	NA	TGTGCCAGCCACGGGGTTAACACTGAAGCTTTCTTT	CASHGVNTEAFF
TRBV7-3	TRBD2	TRBJ2-1	NA	TGTGCCAGCAGCTTCCCGGGGGGTGGAAATGAGCAGTTCTTC	CASSFPGGGNEQFF
TRBV11-3	NA	TRBJ2-3	NA	TGTGCCAGCAGCTTAGACATTGGCACAGATACGCAGTATTTT	CASSLDIGTDTQYF
TRBV5-1	TRBD1	TRBJ2-3	few	TGCGCCAGCGGCGGGACAGGGGGCAGAGATACGCAGTATTTT	CASGGTGGRDTQYF
TRBV30	NA	TRBJ2-6	NA	TGTGCCTGGAGTGTTTTGAGACAGACCAACTCTGGGGCCAACGTCCTGACTTTC	CAWSVLRQTNSGANVLTF
TRBV18	NA	TRBJ2-3	NA	TGTGCCAGCTCACCCTCCGGGAATACGCAGTATTTT	CASSPSGNTQYF
TRBV21-1	NA	TRBJ2-7	NA	TGTGCCAGCAGCAAAGTGGAGGGACAGGGGGCTCCGGCGGACTACGAGCAGTACTTC	CASSKVEGQGAPADYEQYF
TRBV19	TRBD1	TRBJ2-3	NA	TGTGCCAGTAGTGTAACAGTGTCAGGGGGAACAGATACGCAGTATTTT	CASSVTVSGGTDTQYF